The 18 T cell receptor beta chains below all came from one sample that was sequenced in a study of cytomegalovirus exposure and HLA in healthy donors. Using immunoSEQ multiplex PCR, the repertoire was profiled, and TCRdb retains in-frame clones only, with some absent. The sample includes over 150,000 clones, approximately 86% of them seen just once. Sequencing was performed on PBMCs. The receptors here all came from a man between 18 and 35 years old in good health and CMV-seropositive.

This chain connects TRBV5-6 to TRBJ1-4; no clear D. This CDR3 comprises 17 residues. Germline V gives CDR1 SGHDT, CDR2 YYEEEE. V lost 1 base and J lost 4, with 17 bases in between. CDR3 residues: CASSLQDGEGFNEKLFF. The CDR3 DNA follows: TGTGCCAGCAGCTTGCAAGACGGGGAGGGATTTAATGAAAAACTGTTTTTT. Complete variable domain (other parts from reference TRBV5-6 and TRBJ1-4): DAGVTQSPTHLIKTRGQQVTLRCSPKSGHDTVSWYQQALGQGPQFIFQYYEEEERQRGNFPDRFSGHQFPNYSSELNVNALLLGDSALYLCASSLQDGEGFNEKLFFGSGTQLSVL.

CDR3 sequence: CASSASGTDSYNEQFF. For the CDR3, the DNA is TGTGCCAGCAGCGCCTCCGGGACAGACTCCTACAATGAGCAGTTCTTC. The chain has TRBV7-2 and TRBJ2-1; 7 bases are shared with TRBD1. J lost 0 bases, V lost 5 bases, and 7 bases had no gene match. Germline CDR1 SGHTA, CDR2 FQGNSA. This CDR3 has 16 residues.

The V call is TRBV18, the J call TRBJ2-1; 13 positions agree with TRBD2. The J segment lost 5 bases and the V segment lost 6 bases, leaving 4 bases of the junction unmatched. The V gene's germline CDR1 is KGHSH and CDR2 LQKENI. The CDR3 runs to 15 residues. This CDR3 reads CASSPTSGRNNEQFF. CDR3 DNA: TGTGCCAGCTCCCCGACTAGCGGGAGGAACAATGAGCAGTTCTTC.

V usage is TRBV7-7 and J usage is TRBJ2-1; D is perhaps TRBD1 (5 bases). The CDR3 has 16 residues. V dropped 2 bases and J dropped 3 bases, with 14 bases sitting between them. CDR1 is SSHAT, CDR2 FNYEAQ, per germline (reference sequence). This CDR3 reads CASSLNQGARYNEQFF. In DNA form, the CDR3 reads TGTGCCAGCAGCTTAAATCAAGGGGCCCGCTACAATGAGCAGTTCTTC. The full variable domain, its missing parts supplied by reference TRBV7-7 and TRBJ2-1, is GAGVSQSPRYKVTKRGQDVTLRCDPISSHATLYWYQQALGQGPEFLTYFNYEAQPDKSGLPSDRFSAERPEGSISTLTIQRTEQRDSAMYRCASSLNQGARYNEQFFGPGTRLTVL.

This sequence joins TRBV5-3 and TRBJ1-1, with D maybe TRBD1 (5 bases). TRBV5-3 falls under the ORF class, with uncertain function. Trimming cost V 0 bases and J 1 base, with 19 bases left between them. The CDR3 loop spans 18 amino acids. The chain's CDR3 is CARSLGFPGSFSNTEAFF. The CDR3 bases are TGTGCCAGAAGCTTGGGTTTCCCAGGGTCCTTTTCGAACACTGAAGCTTTCTTT.

This clone was recorded only once. V gene TRBV12-5 combines with J gene TRBJ1-4; possible D gene TRBD1, 5 bases. Between the trimmed V and J ends, which lost 3 bases and 12 bases, there was a span of 14 bases. CDR1 and CDR2 (germline): LGHNT, FRNRAP. The CDR3 totals 13 residues. CDR3 in DNA: TGTGCTAGTGGTTTCGATTCGGGGGGGGAACTGTTTTTT. Residues: CASGFDSGGELFF.

The chain combines TRBV7-2 with TRBJ2-3; 9 nucleotides line up with TRBD2. Germline V CDR1 and CDR2: SGHTA, FQGNSA. The CDR3 totals 14 residues. V trimming: 5 bases; J trimming: 2 bases; junction bases outside the gene matches: 2. DNA for the CDR3: TGTGCCAGCAGCCGACTAGCGGTCACAGATACGCAGTATTTT. Residues: CASSRLAVTDTQYF.

The J gene is TRBJ1-1, the V gene TRBV18; no clear D gene. Germline V gene lookup returns CDR1 KGHSH and CDR2 LQKENI. This CDR3 has 14 amino acids. V lost 3 bases and J 1 base, leaving 9 bases between the germline ends. CDR3 DNA sequence: TGTGCCAGCTCACCCCACCCGAGGAACACTGAAGCTTTCTTT. Protein: CASSPHPRNTEAFF.

The chain employs TRBV5-6 and TRBJ2-7, with TRBD1 identical over 7 bases. Germline CDR1 reads SGHDT; CDR2 reads YYEEEE. The CDR3 extends over 14 amino acids. V was pared by 1 base and J by 5 bases, with 6 bases of the junction left unmatched. The CDR3 loop reads CASSLQGEVHEQYF. CDR3 nucleotides: TGTGCCAGCAGCTTGCAGGGGGAAGTTCACGAGCAGTACTTC.

The chain employs TRBV6-1 and TRBJ1-5, with D tentatively TRBD1 (5 bases). The V gene's germline CDR1 is MNHNS and CDR2 SASEGT. The CDR3 extends over 14 amino acids. Trimming left V 3 bases short and J 0 bases short, with 6 bases between. The CDR3 spells CASSDRGSNQPQHF. DNA of the CDR3: TGTGCCAGCAGTGATAGGGGTAGCAATCAGCCCCAGCATTTT.

The V gene is TRBV9, the J gene TRBJ1-5; the D gene is possibly TRBD1 (5 bases). Germline V gene data show CDR1 as SGDLS and CDR2 as YYNGEE. This CDR3 region has 16 residues. The germline V and J ends were trimmed by 0 bases and 2 bases, with 12 bases remaining between them. Here the CDR3 reads CASSVGLGEGNQPQHF. The CDR3 DNA reads TGTGCCAGCAGCGTAGGGTTAGGGGAGGGCAATCAGCCCCAGCATTTT.

The gene calls are TRBV4-2 and TRBJ2-5, with 9 bases fitting TRBD1. Germline V gene sequence: CDR1 LGHNA, CDR2 YNFKEQ. V shed 4 bases, J shed 2 bases, and the junction held 8 bases outside the gene matches. The CDR3 covers 16 residues. CDR3 DNA: TGTGCCAGCAGCCGCTATACCGGGACAGGGCAAGAGACCCAGTACTTC. It specifies CASSRYTGTGQETQYF.

The table lists this clone with a count of one. The rearrangement joins TRBV27 to TRBJ2-7; D may be TRBD2 (6 bases). The V end lost 7 bases, the J end lost 5 bases, and 18 bases lay between the germline ends. Per germline, CDR1 MNHEY and CDR2 SMNVEV (reference sequence). The CDR3 is made up of 14 amino acids. This chain's CDR3 is CASKPGLSGHEQYF. The CDR3 DNA sequence: TGTGCCAGCAAACCGGGACTCTCCGGCCACGAGCAGTACTTC.

This clone is a singleton in its sample. CDR3 sequence reads: CASSPRPGTGLPVLPQHF. Here the CDR3 DNA reads TGTGCCAGCAGCCCCCGCCCCGGGACAGGCCTACCTGTCCTTCCCCAGCATTTT. V usage is TRBV7-2 and J usage is TRBJ1-5; 8 bases are shared with TRBD1. Germline V CDR1 and CDR2: SGHTA, FQGNSA. This CDR3 region has 18 residues. The V segment lost 5 bases and the J segment 10 bases; nucleotides outside the gene matches: 22.

The CDR3 DNA follows: TGTGCCAGCAGTTACGGACAGGGAGGTCGCTACGAGCAGTACTTC. Encoded protein: CASSYGQGGRYEQYF. The rearrangement joins TRBV6-5 to TRBJ2-7, with 8 bases that match TRBD1. The V segment lost 2 bases and the J segment 3 bases; nucleotides outside the gene matches: 6. This CDR3 has 15 residues. Per germline, CDR1 MNHEY and CDR2 SVGAGI.

V gene TRBV30 combines with J gene TRBJ1-5; D gene uncertain. V was shortened by 2 bases and J by 3 bases, with 14 bases between the two germline ends. This CDR3 is 15 amino acids long. Germline V gene data show CDR1 as GTSNPN and CDR2 as SVGIG (reference sequence). The CDR3 is CAWSPNSLLNQPQHF. As DNA, the CDR3 is TGTGCCTGGAGTCCGAACAGCTTGCTCAATCAGCCCCAGCATTTT.

The chain employs TRBV4-3 and TRBJ2-1; D uncertain. Germline-derived CDR1 and CDR2 are LGHNA and YSLEER. V shed 5 bases and J shed 2 bases, with 7 bases lying between them. The CDR3 consists of 13 residues. For the CDR3, the DNA is TGCGCCAGCAGCGAAACAGCCTACAATGAGCAGTTCTTC. Amino acid sequence: CASSETAYNEQFF.

A few counts support this clone. This chain uses TRBV5-1 with TRBJ1-5; D is undetermined. There are 13 residues in the CDR3. The germline CDR1 and CDR2 sequences are SGHRS and YFSETQ. V was cut by 4 bases and J by 4 bases, with 9 bases left in between. CDR3 residues: CASSGGWNQPQHF. The DNA for the CDR3 is TGCGCCAGCAGCGGCGGGTGGAATCAGCCCCAGCATTTT. The full variable domain, in which reference TRBV5-1 and TRBJ1-5 provide the parts outside the CDR3, is KAGVTQTPRYLIKTRGQQVTLSCSPISGHRSVSWYQQTPGQGLQFLFEYFSETQRNKGNFPGRFSGRQFSNSRSEMNVSTLELGDSALYLCASSGGWNQPQHFGDGTRLSIL.